One sample yielded the 24 T cell receptor beta chains listed below, sequenced in a study of regulatory T cells in long-lasting Graves disease. Time point of the sample: newly diagnosed GD, antithyroid drugs for less than 3 months. Researchers made the TCR library from RNA that was extracted from PBMCs. Construction of the TCR beta libraries employed iRepertoire HTBI primers in conjunction with Arm-PCR of CDR3 regions. MiXCR, run by TCRdb on the multiplex PCR reads, gives a single entry per CDR3 protein. The sample has over 350,000 distinct CDR3 sequences, 15% seen once. These data are also associated with another study on T cells in Graves' hyperthyroidism and ophthalmopathy.

The sequences come from peripheral blood mononuclear cells (PBMCs), collected at new diagnosis, from a patient treated with antithyroid drugs. The receptors originated from a woman between 40 and 55 years old with Graves disease.

This clonotype was observed a few times. This chain joins TRBV5-1 and TRBJ1-1; a weak D match, TRBD1 (5 bases). The CDR3 is 16 amino acids. Trimming stripped 0 bases from V and 2 bases from J, with 14 bases between. Germline V lookup: CDR1 SGHRS, CDR2 YFSETQ. CDR3 bases: TGCGCCAGCAGCTTGGGTGGGGGTCGTCCAAACACTGAAGCTTTCTTT. Translating gives CASSLGGGRPNTEAFF. Full variable domain (missing parts from reference TRBV5-1 and TRBJ1-1): KAGVTQTPRYLIKTRGQQVTLSCSPISGHRSVSWYQQTPGQGLQFLFEYFSETQRNKGNFPGRFSGRQFSNSRSEMNVSTLELGDSALYLCASSLGGGRPNTEAFFGQGTRLTVV.

Only a few counts were recorded for this clonotype. Possible read error: a much larger clone is one base away. This chain joins TRBV18 and TRBJ1-1; 7 bases align to TRBD1. Germline CDR1 KGHSH, CDR2 LQKENI. The CDR3 has 14 amino acids. The trim removed 1 base at V and 1 base at J, leaving 0 bases unmatched. The CDR3 coding sequence is TGTGCCAGCTCACCACAGGGGGCGAACACTGAAGCTTTCTTT. It codes for CASSPQGANTEAFF.

In the case of this clonotype: The junction does not match germline at one end; this may be a read error. The J gene is TRBJ2-7, the V gene TRBV28; D not certain. CDR1 and CDR2 from the germline V gene are MDHEN and SYDVKM. CDR3 length: 12 residues. CDR3: CASGPGRYERYF. The CDR3 DNA is TGTGCCAGCGGCCCGGGTAGGTACGAGCGGTACTTC.

This clonotype has more than one count but fewer than ten. This rearrangement joins TRBV9 to TRBJ2-5, with 10 bases matching TRBD2. J gave up 2 bases and V 0 bases, and 13 bases lay outside the gene matches. This CDR3 region has 19 residues. CDR1 SGDLS and CDR2 YYNGEE come from the germline V gene. Here the CDR3 reads CASSVAALAGVSGQETQYF. DNA for the CDR3: TGTGCCAGCAGCGTAGCAGCGCTAGCGGGAGTTTCAGGACAAGAGACCCAGTACTTC.

This chain connects TRBV24-1 to TRBJ2-3; 10 bases match TRBD2. The CDR3 is 20 residues long. The V gene end was trimmed by 4 bases and the J gene end by 2 bases; junction bases not matched to a gene: 17. Germline CDR1 is KGHDR and CDR2 is SFDVKD. The CDR3 sequence is CATSEIRGDRTSGTTDTQYF. CDR3 sequence (DNA): TGTGCCACCAGTGAGATCCGGGGCGACAGGACTAGCGGAACCACAGATACGCAGTATTTT.

As for this clonotype: A clone one base away is much larger, so this may be a read error. This chain joins TRBV3-1 and TRBJ2-3; 9 positions agree with TRBD2. The end of the DNA aligns better with TRBJ2-7, so the J call may be wrong. Germline loops: CDR1 LGHDT, CDR2 YNNKEL (reference sequence). This CDR3 comprises 16 residues. This CDR3 reads CASSPSEGGRVNEQYF. Written as DNA, the CDR3 is TGTGCCAGCAGCCCCTCGGAAGGCGGGAGGGTCAATGAGCAGTACTTC.

The sample holds many counts of this clonotype. The chain is built from TRBV20-1 and TRBJ2-7; perhaps TRBD1 as D (6 bases). Per the germline V gene, CDR1 is DFQATT and CDR2 is SNEGSKA (reference sequence). The CDR3 loop spans 14 amino acids. V dropped 2 bases and J dropped 2 bases, with 13 bases sitting between them. CDR3 sequence: CSARRQGLTYEQYF. CDR3 DNA sequence: TGCAGTGCTAGAAGGCAGGGGCTTACCTACGAGCAGTACTTC.

This clonotype appeared a single time. A much bigger clone sits one base away, suggesting this may be a read error. V and J are TRBV24-1 and TRBJ2-1; 11 bases fit TRBD1. CDR3 length equals 16 residues. Germline CDR1 KGHDR, CDR2 SFDVKD. This CDR3 is CAASEPGQGVLCEQFF. The CDR3 nucleotides read TGTGCCGCCAGTGAACCGGGACAGGGGGTTTTGTGTGAGCAGTTCTTC.

This clonotype was seen many times. The chain couples TRBV12-3 or TRBV12-4 to TRBJ2-2; D may be TRBD1 or TRBD2 (5 bases each). Trimming removed 5 bases at V and 1 base at J, with 14 bases between. This CDR3 is 16 amino acids long. The CDR3 reads CASSNTGRKNTGELFF. CDR3 coding DNA: TGTGCCAGCAGTAACACGGGACGGAAGAACACCGGGGAGCTGTTTTTT.

This clonotype was observed at least ten times. CDR3 nucleotides: TGTGCCAGCAAGAGGGTTTGGTGGCTAGCGGGAGTAGATACCGGGGAGCTGTTTTTT. Encoded protein: CASKRVWWLAGVDTGELFF. The chain is built from TRBV12-3 or TRBV12-4 and TRBJ2-2; 10 nucleotides agree with TRBD2. Trimming at V came to 7 bases and at J to 5 bases, leaving 19 bases not matched to a gene. The CDR3 loop spans 19 amino acids.

The chain joins TRBV3-1 to TRBJ2-2; 11 nucleotides align to TRBD2. From germline, CDR1 is LGHDT and CDR2 YNNKEL (reference sequence). This CDR3 comprises 16 residues. The V segment lost 3 bases and the J segment 2 bases; nucleotides outside the gene matches: 2. The CDR3 sequence: CASSQGLAANTGELFF. CDR3 coding DNA: TGTGCCAGCAGCCAGGGACTAGCGGCAAACACCGGGGAGCTGTTTTTT.

Concerning this clonotype: With a much larger clone just one base away, this may be a read error. The chain links TRBV7-9 to TRBJ2-3; tentatively, D is TRBD2 (5 bases). The germline gives CDR1 SEHNR, CDR2 FQNEAQ (reference sequence). The CDR3 has 15 residues. CDR3 amino acids: CTSSLDLAGTDTQYF. The CDR3 DNA follows: TGTACCAGCAGCTTAGATCTAGCAGGCACAGATACGCAGTATTTT.

This clonotype has only a few counts. A single base separates this from a much larger clone, so it may be a read error. This chain uses TRBV19 with TRBJ2-5, with a tentative D call TRBD2 (6 bases). The ends were cut back, 8 bases at V and 3 bases at J, with 13 bases in the middle. CDR3 length: 13 residues. Germline V CDR1 and CDR2: LNHDA, SQIVND (reference sequence). The CDR3 DNA follows: TGTGCCAGTGCCAAGGGCGGGGAAGAGACCCAGTACTTC. This sequence encodes CASAKGGEETQYF.

This clonotype showed up many times. The V gene is TRBV11-2, the J gene TRBJ2-1, with D possibly TRBD2 on 5 matching bases. The CDR3 sequence is 17 residues long. Germline loops: CDR1 SGHAT, CDR2 FQNNGV. Trimming cost V 5 bases and J 0 bases, with 17 bases left between them. CDR3 nucleotide sequence: TGTGCCAGCAGCCCCGTCTCGGGGAGCAGCTCCTACAATGAGCAGTTCTTC. Residues: CASSPVSGSSSYNEQFF.

V usage is TRBV7-6 and J usage is TRBJ2-2, with TRBD2 matching over 7 bases. The CDR3 contains 15 residues. J was trimmed by 5 bases and V by 7 bases; bases with no gene match: 10. CDR1 SGHVS and CDR2 FNYEAQ come from the germline V gene. The chain's CDR3 is CASNLAGAGTGELFF. Here the CDR3 DNA reads TGTGCCAGCAACTTGGCGGGAGCGGGAACCGGGGAGCTGTTTTTT.

The rearrangement uses TRBV5-1 and TRBJ2-7, with 7 bases lining up with TRBD2. V lost 0 bases, J lost 5 bases, and 11 bases stayed unmatched. The CDR3 is 16 residues long. CDR1 and CDR2 from the germline V gene are SGHRS and YFSETQ. The CDR3 spells CASSLVVGGDPNEQYF. CDR3 nucleotide sequence: TGCGCCAGCAGCTTGGTGGTGGGAGGGGACCCCAACGAGCAGTACTTC.

This sequence joins TRBV19 and TRBJ2-1; 11 bases fit TRBD2. CDR3 size: 16 residues. V lost 3 bases to trimming and J lost 8 bases; unmatched junction nucleotides: 9. Germline lookup yields CDR1 LNHDA and CDR2 SQIVND (reference sequence). CDR3 loop: CASSMSLAGGVDEQFF. The CDR3 nucleotides read TGTGCCAGTAGTATGAGCCTAGCGGGAGGAGTTGATGAGCAGTTCTTC.

This clonotype was counted at least ten times. The chain uses TRBV27 and TRBJ2-7; D perhaps matches TRBD1 (6 bases). Looked up from germline, CDR1 is MNHEY and CDR2 is SMNVEV (reference sequence). V shed 7 bases and J shed 0 bases, with 13 bases lying between them. The CDR3 consists of 14 residues. CDR3 DNA: TGTGCCAGCACCGACAGGATCTTCTCCTACGAGCAGTACTTC. This encodes CASTDRIFSYEQYF.

This clonotype came up many times. Because it lacks the conserved phenylalanine or tryptophan at the end, this CDR3 is likely a read error. It is unclear where the CDR3 begins or ends on the DNA, so no DNA is shown, and the CDR3 is as TCRdb lists it. The chain is built from TRBV7-9 and TRBJ2-7; TRBD2 is taken as the D call from the table, unchecked against the DNA. The germline CDR1 and CDR2 sequences are SEHNR and FQNEAQ (reference sequence). The CDR3 region is 9 residues in length, termini included. The CDR3 loop is CASSCRDGE.

In this sample, this clonotype turned up many times. V usage is TRBV19 and J usage is TRBJ2-1; D possibly corresponds to TRBD1 (6 bases). With 4 bases removed from V and 7 bases from J, the gap between germline ends came to 14 bases. The CDR3 has 14 residues. From germline, CDR1 is LNHDA and CDR2 SQIVND (reference sequence). CDR3 region: CASSKRDMVNEQFF. Written as DNA, the CDR3 is TGTGCCAGTAGTAAACGGGACATGGTTAATGAGCAGTTCTTC. Together with reference TRBV19 and TRBJ2-1, the CDR3 gives the full variable domain: DGGITQSPKYLFRKEGQNVTLSCEQNLNHDAMYWYRQDPGQGLRLIYYSQIVNDFQKGDIAEGYSVSREKKESFPLTVTSAQKNPTAFYLCASSKRDMVNEQFFGPGTRLTVL.

This clonotype was recorded at least ten times. The chain employs TRBV9 and TRBJ2-5; 12 nucleotides match TRBD2. CDR1 and CDR2 (germline): SGDLS, YYNGEE. The CDR3 runs to 15 residues. V lost 3 bases to trimming and J lost 5 bases; unmatched junction nucleotides: 5. The CDR3 loop is CASSGTSGNWETQYF. The CDR3 coding sequence is TGTGCCAGCAGCGGGACTAGCGGGAATTGGGAGACCCAGTACTTC. The full variable domain, in which reference TRBV9 and TRBJ2-5 provide the parts outside the CDR3, is DSGVTQTPKHLITATGQRVTLRCSPRSGDLSVYWYQQSLDQGLQFLIQYYNGEERAKGNILERFSAQQFPDLHSELNLSSLELGDSALYFCASSGTSGNWETQYFGPGTRLLVL.

This clonotype was counted many times. The CDR3 region is CASSQSGQGNFGYTF. In nucleotides, the CDR3 is TGTGCCAGCAGCCAATCCGGACAGGGGAATTTCGGCTACACCTTC. The chain joins TRBV4-2 to TRBJ1-2; 9 bases map to TRBD1. The ends lost 2 bases at V and 8 bases at J; junction bases unmatched: 9. The CDR3 length is 15 residues. Germline CDR1 and CDR2: LGHNA and YNFKEQ.

This clonotype was seen many times. The V gene is TRBV20-1, the J gene TRBJ1-2; D unclear. The length of the CDR3 is 13 residues. Germline V gene lookup returns CDR1 DFQATT and CDR2 SNEGSKA (reference sequence). V dropped 3 bases and J dropped 6 bases, with 14 bases sitting between them. CDR3 coding DNA: TGCAGTGCTAGTGATACCGGGCCAAATGGCTACACCTTC. Protein product: CSASDTGPNGYTF.

The CDR3 is CASSLFLNRGRVVNTEAFF. The CDR3 DNA follows: TGCGCCAGCAGCCTATTTTTGAACAGGGGGCGCGTGGTGAACACTGAAGCTTTCTTT. The V and J genes are TRBV4-1 and TRBJ1-1; 9 bases align to TRBD1. The trim removed 4 bases at V and 0 bases at J, leaving 15 bases unmatched. The germline V gene encodes CDR1 MGHRA and CDR2 YSYEKL. The CDR3 sequence is 19 residues long.